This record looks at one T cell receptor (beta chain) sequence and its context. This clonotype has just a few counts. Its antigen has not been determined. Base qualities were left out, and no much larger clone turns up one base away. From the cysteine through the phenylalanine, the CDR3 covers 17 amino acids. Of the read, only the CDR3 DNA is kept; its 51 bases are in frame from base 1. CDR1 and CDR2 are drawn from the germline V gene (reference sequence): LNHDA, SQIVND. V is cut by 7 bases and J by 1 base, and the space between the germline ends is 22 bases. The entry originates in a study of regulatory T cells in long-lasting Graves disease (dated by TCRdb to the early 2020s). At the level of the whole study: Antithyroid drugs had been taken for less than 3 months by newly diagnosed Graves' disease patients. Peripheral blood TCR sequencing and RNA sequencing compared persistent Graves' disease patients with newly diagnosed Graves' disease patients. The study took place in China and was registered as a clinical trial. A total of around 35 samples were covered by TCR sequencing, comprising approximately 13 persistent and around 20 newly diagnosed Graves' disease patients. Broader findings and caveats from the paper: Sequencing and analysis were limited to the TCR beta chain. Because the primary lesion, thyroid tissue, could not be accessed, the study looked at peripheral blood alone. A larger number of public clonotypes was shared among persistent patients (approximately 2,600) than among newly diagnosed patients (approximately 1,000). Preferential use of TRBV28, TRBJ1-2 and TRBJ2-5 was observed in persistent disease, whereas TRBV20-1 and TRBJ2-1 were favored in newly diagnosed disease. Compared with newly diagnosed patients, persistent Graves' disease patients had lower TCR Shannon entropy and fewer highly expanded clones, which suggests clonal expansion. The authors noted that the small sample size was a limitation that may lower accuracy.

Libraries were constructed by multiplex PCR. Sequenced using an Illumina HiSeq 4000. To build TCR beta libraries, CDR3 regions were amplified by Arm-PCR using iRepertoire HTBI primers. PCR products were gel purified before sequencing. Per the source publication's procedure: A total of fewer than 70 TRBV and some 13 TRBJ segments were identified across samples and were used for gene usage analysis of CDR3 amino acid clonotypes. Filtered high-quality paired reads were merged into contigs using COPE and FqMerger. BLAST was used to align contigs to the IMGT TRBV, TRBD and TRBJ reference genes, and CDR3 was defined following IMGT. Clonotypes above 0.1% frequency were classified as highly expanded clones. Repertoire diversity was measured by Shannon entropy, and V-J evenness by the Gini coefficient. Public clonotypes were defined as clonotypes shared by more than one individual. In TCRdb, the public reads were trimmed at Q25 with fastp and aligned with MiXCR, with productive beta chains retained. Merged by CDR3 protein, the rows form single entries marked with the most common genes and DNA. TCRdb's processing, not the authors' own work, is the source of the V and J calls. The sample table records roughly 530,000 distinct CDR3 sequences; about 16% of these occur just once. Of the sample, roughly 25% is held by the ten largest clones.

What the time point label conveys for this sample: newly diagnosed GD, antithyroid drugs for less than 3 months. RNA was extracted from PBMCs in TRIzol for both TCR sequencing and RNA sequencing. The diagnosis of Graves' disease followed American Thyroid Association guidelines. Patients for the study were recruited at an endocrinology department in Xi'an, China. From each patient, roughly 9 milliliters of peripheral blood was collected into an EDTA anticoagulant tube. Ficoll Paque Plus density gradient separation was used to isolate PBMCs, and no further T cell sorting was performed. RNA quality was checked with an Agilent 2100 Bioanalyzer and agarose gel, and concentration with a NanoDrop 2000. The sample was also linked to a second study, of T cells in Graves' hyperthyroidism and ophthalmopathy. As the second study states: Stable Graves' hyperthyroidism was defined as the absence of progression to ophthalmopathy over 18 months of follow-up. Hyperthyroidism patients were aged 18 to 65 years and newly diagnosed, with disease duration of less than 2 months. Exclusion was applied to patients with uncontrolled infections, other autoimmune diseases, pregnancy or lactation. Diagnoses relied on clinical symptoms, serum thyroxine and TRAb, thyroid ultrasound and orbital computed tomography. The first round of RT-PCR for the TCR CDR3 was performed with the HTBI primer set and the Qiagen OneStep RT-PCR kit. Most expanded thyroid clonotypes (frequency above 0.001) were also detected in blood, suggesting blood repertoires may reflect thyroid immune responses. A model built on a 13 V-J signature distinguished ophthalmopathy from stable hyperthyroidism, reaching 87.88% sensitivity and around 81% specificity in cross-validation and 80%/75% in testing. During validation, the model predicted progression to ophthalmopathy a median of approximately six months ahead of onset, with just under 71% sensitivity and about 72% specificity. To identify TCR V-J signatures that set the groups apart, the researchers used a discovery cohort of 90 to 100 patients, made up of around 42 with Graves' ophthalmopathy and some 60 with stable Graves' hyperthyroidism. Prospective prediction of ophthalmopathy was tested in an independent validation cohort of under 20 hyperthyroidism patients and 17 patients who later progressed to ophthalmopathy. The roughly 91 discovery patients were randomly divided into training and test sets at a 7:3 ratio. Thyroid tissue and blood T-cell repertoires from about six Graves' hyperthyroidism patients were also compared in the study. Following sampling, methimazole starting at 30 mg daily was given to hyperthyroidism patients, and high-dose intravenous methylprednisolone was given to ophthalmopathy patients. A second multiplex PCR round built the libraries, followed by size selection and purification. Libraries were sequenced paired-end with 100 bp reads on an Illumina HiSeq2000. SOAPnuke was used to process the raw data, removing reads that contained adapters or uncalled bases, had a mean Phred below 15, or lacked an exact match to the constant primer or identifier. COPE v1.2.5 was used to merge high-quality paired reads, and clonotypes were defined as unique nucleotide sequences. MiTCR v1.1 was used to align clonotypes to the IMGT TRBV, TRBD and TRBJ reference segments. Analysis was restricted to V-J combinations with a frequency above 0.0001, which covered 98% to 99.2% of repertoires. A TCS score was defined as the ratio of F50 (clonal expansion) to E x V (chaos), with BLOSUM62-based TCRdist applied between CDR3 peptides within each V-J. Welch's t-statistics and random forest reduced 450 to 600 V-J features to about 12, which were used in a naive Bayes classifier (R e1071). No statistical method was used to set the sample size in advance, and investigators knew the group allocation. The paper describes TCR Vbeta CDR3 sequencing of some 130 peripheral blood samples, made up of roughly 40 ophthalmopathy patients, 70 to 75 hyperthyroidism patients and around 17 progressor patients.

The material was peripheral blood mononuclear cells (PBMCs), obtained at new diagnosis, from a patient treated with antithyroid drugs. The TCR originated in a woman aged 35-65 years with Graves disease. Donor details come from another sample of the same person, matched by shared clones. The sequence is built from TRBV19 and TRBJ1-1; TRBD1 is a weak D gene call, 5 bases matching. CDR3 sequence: CASTPNEWGIRNTEAFF. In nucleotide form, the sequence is TGTGCCAGTACTCCAAACGAGTGGGGGATAAGGAACACTGAAGCTTTCTTT.